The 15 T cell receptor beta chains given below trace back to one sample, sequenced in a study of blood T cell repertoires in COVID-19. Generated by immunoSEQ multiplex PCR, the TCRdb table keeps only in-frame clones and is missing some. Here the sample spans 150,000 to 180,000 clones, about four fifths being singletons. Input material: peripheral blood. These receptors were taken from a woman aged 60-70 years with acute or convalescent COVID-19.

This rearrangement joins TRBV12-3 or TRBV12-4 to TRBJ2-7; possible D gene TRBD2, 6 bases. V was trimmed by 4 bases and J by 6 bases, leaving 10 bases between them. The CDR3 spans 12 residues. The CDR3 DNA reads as TGTGCCAGCAGTTCGGAGGGCGGCGAGCAGTACTTC. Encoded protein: CASSSEGGEQYF.

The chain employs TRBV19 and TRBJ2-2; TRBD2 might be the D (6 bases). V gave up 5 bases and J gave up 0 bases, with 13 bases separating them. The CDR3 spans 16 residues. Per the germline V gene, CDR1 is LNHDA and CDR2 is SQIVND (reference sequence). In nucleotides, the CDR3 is TGTGCCAGTAGTCCCCGGGGGTTAGCGAACACCGGGGAGCTGTTTTTT. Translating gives CASSPRGLANTGELFF.

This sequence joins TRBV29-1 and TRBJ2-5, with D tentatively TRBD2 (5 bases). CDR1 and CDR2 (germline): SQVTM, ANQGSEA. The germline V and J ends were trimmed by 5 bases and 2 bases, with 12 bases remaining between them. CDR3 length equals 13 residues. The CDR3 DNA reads TGCAGCGTTAAACTAGACGTACAAGAGACCCAGTACTTC. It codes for CSVKLDVQETQYF.

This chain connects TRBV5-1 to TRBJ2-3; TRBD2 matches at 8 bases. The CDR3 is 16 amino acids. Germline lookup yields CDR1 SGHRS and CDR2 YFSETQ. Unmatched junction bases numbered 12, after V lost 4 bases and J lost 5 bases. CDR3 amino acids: CASSTGTRFGRDTQYF. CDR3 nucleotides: TGCGCCAGCAGCACCGGGACTAGGTTTGGGAGAGATACGCAGTATTTT.

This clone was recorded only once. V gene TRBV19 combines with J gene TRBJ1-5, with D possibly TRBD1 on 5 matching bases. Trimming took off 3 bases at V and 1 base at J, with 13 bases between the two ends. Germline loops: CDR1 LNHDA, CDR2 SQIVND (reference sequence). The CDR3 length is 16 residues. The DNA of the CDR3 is TGTGCCAGTAGTATCCCGCCAGGGCTCAGCAATCAGCCCCAGCATTTT. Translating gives CASSIPPGLSNQPQHF.

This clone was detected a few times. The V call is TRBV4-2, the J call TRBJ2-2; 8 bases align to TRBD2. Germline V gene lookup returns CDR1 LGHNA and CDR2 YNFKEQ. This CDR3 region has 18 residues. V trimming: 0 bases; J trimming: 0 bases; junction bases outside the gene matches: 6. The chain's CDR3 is CASSQEGAGATNTGELFF. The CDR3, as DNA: TGTGCCAGCAGCCAAGAGGGAGCGGGGGCCACGAACACCGGGGAGCTGTTTTTT.

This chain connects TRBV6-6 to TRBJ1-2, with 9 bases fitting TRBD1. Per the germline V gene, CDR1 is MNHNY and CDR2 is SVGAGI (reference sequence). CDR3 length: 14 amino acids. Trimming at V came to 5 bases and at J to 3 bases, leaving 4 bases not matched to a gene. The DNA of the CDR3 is TGTGCCAGCAGTCGACAGGGGGTGGACTATGGCTACACCTTC. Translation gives CASSRQGVDYGYTF.

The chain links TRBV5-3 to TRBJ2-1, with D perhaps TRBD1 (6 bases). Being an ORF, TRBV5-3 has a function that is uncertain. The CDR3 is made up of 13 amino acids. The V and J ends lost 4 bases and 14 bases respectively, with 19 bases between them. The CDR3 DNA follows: TGTGCCAGAAGCCCTCGGTGTGCTGGGGGCGAGTTCTTC. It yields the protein CARSPRCAGGEFF.

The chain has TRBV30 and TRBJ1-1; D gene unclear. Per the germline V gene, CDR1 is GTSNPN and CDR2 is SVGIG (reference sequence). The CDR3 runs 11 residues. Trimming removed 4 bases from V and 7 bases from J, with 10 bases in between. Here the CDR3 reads CAWTIQVEAFF. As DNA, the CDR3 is TGTGCCTGGACGATACAAGTTGAAGCTTTCTTT.

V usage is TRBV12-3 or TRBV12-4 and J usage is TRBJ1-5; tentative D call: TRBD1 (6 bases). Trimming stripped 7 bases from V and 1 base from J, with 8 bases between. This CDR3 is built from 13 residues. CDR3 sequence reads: CASKGTSNQPQHF. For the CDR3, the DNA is TGTGCCAGCAAAGGGACAAGCAATCAGCCCCAGCATTTT.

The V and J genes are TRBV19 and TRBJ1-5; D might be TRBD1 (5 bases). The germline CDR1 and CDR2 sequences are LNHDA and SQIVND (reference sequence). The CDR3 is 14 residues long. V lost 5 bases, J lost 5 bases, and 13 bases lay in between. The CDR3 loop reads CASSLQGRDQPQHF. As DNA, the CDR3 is TGTGCCAGTAGTCTGCAGGGTAGGGATCAGCCCCAGCATTTT.

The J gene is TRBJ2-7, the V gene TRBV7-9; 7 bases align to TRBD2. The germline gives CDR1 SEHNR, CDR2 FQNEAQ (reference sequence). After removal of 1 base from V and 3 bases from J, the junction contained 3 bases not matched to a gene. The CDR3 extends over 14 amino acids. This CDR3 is CASSLEASGYEQYV. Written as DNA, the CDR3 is TGTGCCAGCAGCTTAGAGGCTAGCGGCTACGAGCAGTACGTC.

The DNA for the CDR3 is TGTGCCAGTAGTTTAGGACAGTCCTACAATGAGCAGTTCTTC. Amino acid sequence: CASSLGQSYNEQFF. V gene TRBV19 combines with J gene TRBJ2-1; D perhaps matches TRBD1 (6 bases). There are 14 residues in the CDR3. CDR1 is LNHDA, CDR2 SQIVND, per germline (reference sequence). Between the trimmed V and J ends, which lost 5 bases and 1 base, there was a span of 9 bases.

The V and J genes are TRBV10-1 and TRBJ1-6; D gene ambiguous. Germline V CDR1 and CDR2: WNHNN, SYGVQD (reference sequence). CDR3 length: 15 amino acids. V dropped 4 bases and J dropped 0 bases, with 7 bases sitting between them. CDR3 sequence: CASSAESSYNSPLHF. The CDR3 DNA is TGCGCCAGCAGTGCTGAGAGCTCCTATAATTCACCCCTCCACTTT.

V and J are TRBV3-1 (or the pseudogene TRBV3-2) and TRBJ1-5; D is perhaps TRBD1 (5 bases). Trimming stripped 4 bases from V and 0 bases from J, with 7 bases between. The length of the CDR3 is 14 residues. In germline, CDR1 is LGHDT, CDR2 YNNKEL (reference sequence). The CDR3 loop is CASSPQGSNQPQHF. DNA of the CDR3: TGTGCCAGCAGCCCTCAGGGTAGCAATCAGCCCCAGCATTTT.